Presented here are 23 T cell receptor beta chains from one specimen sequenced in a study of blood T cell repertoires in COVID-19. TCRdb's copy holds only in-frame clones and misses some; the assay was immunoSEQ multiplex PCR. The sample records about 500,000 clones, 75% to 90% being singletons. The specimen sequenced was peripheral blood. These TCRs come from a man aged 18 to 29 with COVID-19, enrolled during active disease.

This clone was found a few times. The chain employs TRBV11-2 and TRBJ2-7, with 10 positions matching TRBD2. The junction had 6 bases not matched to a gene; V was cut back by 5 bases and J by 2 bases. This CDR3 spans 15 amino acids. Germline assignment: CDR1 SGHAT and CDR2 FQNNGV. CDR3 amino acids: CASSRASGRTYEQYF. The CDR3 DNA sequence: TGTGCCAGCAGCCGTGCTAGCGGGAGAACCTACGAGCAGTACTTC.

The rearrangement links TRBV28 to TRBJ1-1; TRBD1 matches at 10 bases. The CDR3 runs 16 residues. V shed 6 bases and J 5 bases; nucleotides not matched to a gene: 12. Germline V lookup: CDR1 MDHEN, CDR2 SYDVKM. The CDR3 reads CASRDGQGGDRTEAFF. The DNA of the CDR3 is TGTGCCAGCAGGGATGGACAGGGGGGCGATAGAACTGAAGCTTTCTTT. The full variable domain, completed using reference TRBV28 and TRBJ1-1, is DVKVTQSSRYLVKRTGEKVFLECVQDMDHENMFWYRQDPGLGLRLIYFSYDVKMKEKGDIPEGYSVSREKKERFSLILESASTNQTSMYLCASRDGQGGDRTEAFFGQGTRLTVV.

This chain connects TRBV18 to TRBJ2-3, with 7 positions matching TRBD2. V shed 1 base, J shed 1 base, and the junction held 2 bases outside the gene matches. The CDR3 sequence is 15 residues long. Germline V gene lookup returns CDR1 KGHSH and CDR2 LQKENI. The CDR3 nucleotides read TGTGCCAGCTCACCACGGGCGGGAGGCACAGATACGCAGTATTTT. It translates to CASSPRAGGTDTQYF.

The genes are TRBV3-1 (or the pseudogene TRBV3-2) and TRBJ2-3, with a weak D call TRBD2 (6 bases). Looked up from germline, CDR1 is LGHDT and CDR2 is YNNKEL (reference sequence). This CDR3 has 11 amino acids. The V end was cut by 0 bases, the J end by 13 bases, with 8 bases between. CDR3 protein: CASSQEGLKYF. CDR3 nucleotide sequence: TGTGCCAGCAGCCAAGAGGGACTTAAGTATTTT.

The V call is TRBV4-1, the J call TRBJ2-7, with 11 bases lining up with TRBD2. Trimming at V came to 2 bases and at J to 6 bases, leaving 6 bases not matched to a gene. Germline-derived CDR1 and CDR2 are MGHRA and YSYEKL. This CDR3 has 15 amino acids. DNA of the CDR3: TGCGCCAGCAGCCAACTGACTAGCGGGACAAGCGAGCAGTACTTC. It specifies CASSQLTSGTSEQYF.

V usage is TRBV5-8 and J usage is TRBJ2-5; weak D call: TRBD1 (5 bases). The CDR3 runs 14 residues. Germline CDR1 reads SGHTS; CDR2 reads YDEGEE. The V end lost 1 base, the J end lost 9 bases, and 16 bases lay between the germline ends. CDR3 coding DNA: TGTGCCAGCAGCTTGCGCAGGGCGTTTTGGGCCCAGTACTTC. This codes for CASSLRRAFWAQYF.

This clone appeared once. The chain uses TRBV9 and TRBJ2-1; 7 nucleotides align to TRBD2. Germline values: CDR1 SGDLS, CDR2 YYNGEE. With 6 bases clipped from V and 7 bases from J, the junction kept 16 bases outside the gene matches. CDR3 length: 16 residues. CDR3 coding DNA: TGTGCCAGCACCACATCCGCGGGAGCCACAGCGAATGAGCAGTTCTTC. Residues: CASTTSAGATANEQFF.

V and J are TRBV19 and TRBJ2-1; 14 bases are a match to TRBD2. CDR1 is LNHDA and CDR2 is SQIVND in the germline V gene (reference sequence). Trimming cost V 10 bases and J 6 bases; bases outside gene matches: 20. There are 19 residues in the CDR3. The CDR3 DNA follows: TGTGCCACACAGACTGGGACTAGCGGGAGCGGGGGGCCTTTCAATGAGCAGTTCTTC. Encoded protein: CATQTGTSGSGGPFNEQFF.

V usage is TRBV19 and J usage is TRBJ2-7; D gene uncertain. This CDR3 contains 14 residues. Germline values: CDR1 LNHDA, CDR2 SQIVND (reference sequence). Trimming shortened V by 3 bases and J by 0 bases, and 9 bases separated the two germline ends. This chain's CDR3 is CASSMSRSSYEQYF. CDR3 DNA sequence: TGTGCCAGTAGTATGAGTAGAAGCTCCTACGAGCAGTACTTC.

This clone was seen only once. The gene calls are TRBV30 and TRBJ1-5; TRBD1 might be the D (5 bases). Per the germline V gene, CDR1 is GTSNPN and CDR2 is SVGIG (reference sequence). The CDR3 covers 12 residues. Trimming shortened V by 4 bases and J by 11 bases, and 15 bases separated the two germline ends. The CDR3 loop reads CAWKMGGGSQHF. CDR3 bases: TGTGCCTGGAAAATGGGGGGTGGGTCCCAGCATTTT.

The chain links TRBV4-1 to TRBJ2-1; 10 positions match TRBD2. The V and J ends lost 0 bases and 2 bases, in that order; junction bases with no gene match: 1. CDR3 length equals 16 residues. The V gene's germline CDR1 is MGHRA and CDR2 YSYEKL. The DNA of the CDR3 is TGCGCCAGCAGCCAAGATGGACTAGCGGCCTACAATGAGCAGTTCTTC. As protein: CASSQDGLAAYNEQFF.

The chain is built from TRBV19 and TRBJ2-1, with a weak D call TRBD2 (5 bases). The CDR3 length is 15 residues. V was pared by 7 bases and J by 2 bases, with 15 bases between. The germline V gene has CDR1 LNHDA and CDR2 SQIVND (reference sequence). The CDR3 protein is CASTLSGAAYNEQFF. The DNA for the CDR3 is TGTGCCAGTACGCTGAGCGGCGCCGCCTACAATGAGCAGTTCTTC.

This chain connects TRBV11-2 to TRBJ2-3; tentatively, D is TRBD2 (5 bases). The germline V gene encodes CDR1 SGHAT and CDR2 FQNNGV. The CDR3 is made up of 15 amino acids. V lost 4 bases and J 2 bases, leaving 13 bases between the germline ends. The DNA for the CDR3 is TGTGCCAGCAGCTCAGAGGACTGGCACACAGATACGCAGTATTTT. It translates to CASSSEDWHTDTQYF.

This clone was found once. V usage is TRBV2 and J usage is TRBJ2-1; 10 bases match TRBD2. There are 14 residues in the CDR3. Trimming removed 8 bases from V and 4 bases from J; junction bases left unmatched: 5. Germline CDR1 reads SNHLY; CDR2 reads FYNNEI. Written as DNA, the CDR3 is TGTGCCAGCGGCGGACTAGCGGCTTACAATGAGCAGTTCTTC. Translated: CASGGLAAYNEQFF.

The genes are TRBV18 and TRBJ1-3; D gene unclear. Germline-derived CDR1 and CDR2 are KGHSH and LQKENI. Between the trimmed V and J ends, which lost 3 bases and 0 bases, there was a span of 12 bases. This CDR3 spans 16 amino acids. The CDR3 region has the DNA TGTGCCAGCTCACCGGGAGGCGGACCCTCTGGAAACACCATATATTTT. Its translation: CASSPGGGPSGNTIYF.

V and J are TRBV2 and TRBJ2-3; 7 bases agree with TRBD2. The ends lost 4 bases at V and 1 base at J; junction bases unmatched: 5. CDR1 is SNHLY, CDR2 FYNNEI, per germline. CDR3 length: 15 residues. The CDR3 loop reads CASSVGGVRTDTQYF. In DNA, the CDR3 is TGTGCCAGCAGTGTGGGGGGGGTGCGCACAGATACGCAGTATTTT.

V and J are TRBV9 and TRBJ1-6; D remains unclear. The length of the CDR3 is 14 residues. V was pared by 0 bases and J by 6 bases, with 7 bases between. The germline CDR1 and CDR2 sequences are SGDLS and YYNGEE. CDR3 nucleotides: TGTGCCAGCAGCGTAGAACAGACTAATTCACCCCTCCACTTT. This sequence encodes CASSVEQTNSPLHF.

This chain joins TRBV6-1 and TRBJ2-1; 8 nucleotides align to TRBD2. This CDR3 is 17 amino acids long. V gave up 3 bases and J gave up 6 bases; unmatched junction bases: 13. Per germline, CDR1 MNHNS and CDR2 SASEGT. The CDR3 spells CASSDQRSGLALNEQFF. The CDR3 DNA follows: TGTGCCAGCAGTGACCAAAGGTCCGGACTAGCCCTCAATGAGCAGTTCTTC.

CDR3 region: CASSLTGGSAGELFF. The CDR3 DNA reads as TGTGCCAGCAGCTTAACAGGAGGGAGTGCCGGGGAGCTGTTTTTT. This chain links TRBV7-3 with TRBJ2-2, with a weak D call TRBD2 (6 bases). The germline V gene encodes CDR1 SGHTA and CDR2 FQGTGA. The CDR3 has 15 residues. V was shortened by 0 bases and J by 6 bases, with 11 bases between the two germline ends.

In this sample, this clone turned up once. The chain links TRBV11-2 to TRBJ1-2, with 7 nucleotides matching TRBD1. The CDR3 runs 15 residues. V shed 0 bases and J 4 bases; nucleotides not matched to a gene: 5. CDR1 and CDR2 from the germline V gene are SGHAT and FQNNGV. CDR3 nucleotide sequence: TGTGCCAGCAGCTTAGACCCGGGACAGTTCTATGGCTACACCTTC. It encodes CASSLDPGQFYGYTF.

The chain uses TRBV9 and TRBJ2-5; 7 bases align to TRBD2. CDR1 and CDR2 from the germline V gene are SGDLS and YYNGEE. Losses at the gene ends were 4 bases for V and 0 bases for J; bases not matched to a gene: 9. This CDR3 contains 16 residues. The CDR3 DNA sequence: TGTGCCAGCAGCCCCTCGGGGAGGGGCTACCAAGAGACCCAGTACTTC. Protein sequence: CASSPSGRGYQETQYF. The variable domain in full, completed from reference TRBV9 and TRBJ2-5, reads DSGVTQTPKHLITATGQRVTLRCSPRSGDLSVYWYQQSLDQGLQFLIQYYNGEERAKGNILERFSAQQFPDLHSELNLSSLELGDSALYFCASSPSGRGYQETQYFGPGTRLLVL.

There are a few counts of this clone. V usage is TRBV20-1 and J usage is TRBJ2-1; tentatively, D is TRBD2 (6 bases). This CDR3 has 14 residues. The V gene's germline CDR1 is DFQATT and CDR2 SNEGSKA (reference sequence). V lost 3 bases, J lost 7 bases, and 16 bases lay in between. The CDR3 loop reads CSASPGRLENEQFF. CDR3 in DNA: TGCAGTGCTAGTCCCGGTCGACTAGAGAATGAGCAGTTCTTC.

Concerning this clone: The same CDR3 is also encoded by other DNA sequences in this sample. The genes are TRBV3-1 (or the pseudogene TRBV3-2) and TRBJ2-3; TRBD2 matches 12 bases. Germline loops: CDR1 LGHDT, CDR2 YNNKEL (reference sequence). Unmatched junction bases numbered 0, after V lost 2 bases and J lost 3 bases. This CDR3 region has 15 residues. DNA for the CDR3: TGTGCCAGCAGCCAACTAGCGGGAGGGACAGATACGCAGTATTTT. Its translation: CASSQLAGGTDTQYF.